The 8 T cell receptor beta chains below all came from one sample that was sequenced in a study of T cell responses to AZD1222 COVID-19 vaccine. Using immunoSEQ multiplex PCR, the repertoire was profiled, and TCRdb retains in-frame clones only, with some absent. The data show around 100,000 clones, 70% to 90% seen once. Sequencing used peripheral blood, obtained 28 days after the second AZD1222 dose. The receptors were sampled from an adult who received the AZD1222 COVID-19 vaccine.

This chain uses TRBV7-8 with TRBJ1-2, with 7 bases fitting TRBD1. Germline V gene lookup returns CDR1 SGHVS and CDR2 FQNEAQ. The CDR3 length is 16 residues. The V segment lost 5 bases and the J segment 7 bases; nucleotides outside the gene matches: 16. DNA for the CDR3: TGTGCCAGCAGCCCGGTGGGTAGACAGGGCGTTTTTGGCTACACCTTC. It encodes CASSPVGRQGVFGYTF.

The genes are TRBV7-9 and TRBJ2-7, with D maybe TRBD1 (5 bases). From germline, CDR1 is SEHNR and CDR2 FQNEAQ (reference sequence). The CDR3 has 13 residues. With 4 bases removed from V and 3 bases from J, the gap between germline ends came to 10 bases. CDR3 DNA sequence: TGTGCCAGCAGCTCCAGACAGTACTACGAGCAGTACTTC. The encoded protein is CASSSRQYYEQYF.

This sequence joins TRBV7-3 and TRBJ2-5; 7 nucleotides agree with TRBD2. V shed 5 bases, J shed 1 base, and the junction held 1 base outside the gene matches. The CDR3 consists of 13 residues. The V gene's germline CDR1 is SGHTA and CDR2 FQGTGA. The CDR3 protein is CASSASGQETQYF. The CDR3 DNA reads TGTGCCAGCAGCGCTAGCGGCCAAGAGACCCAGTACTTC.

This clone was counted a single time. The CDR3 is CASSYSRTGNYGYTF. CDR3 bases: TGTGCCAGCAGTTACTCGAGGACAGGGAACTATGGCTACACCTTC. This chain links TRBV6-5 with TRBJ1-2; TRBD1 agrees at 8 bases. CDR3 length: 15 amino acids. Germline lookup yields CDR1 MNHEY and CDR2 SVGAGI. The V and J ends lost 0 bases and 2 bases, in that order; junction bases with no gene match: 2.

This clone was found once. The chain employs TRBV14 and TRBJ2-1; D gene ambiguous. Germline V CDR1 and CDR2: SGHDN, FVKESK. The CDR3 extends over 15 amino acids. V lost 1 base to trimming and J lost 0 bases, with 7 bases between them. The CDR3 DNA reads TGTGCCAGCAGCCAAGGTGAGATCTCCTACAATGAGCAGTTCTTC. This sequence encodes CASSQGEISYNEQFF.

This chain joins TRBV3-1 (or the pseudogene TRBV3-2) and TRBJ1-1, with TRBD1 identical over 9 bases. Germline CDR1 and CDR2: LGHDT and YNNKEL (reference sequence). This CDR3 contains 15 residues. V lost 2 bases to trimming and J lost 5 bases; unmatched junction nucleotides: 6. This CDR3 reads CASSQFNRGLTEAFF. The CDR3 DNA sequence: TGTGCCAGCAGCCAATTTAACAGGGGGCTGACTGAAGCTTTCTTT.

V usage is TRBV27 and J usage is TRBJ2-1, with 9 bases identical to TRBD1. Trimming at V came to 2 bases and at J to 6 bases, leaving 8 bases not matched to a gene. The CDR3 is made up of 16 amino acids. Germline assignment: CDR1 MNHEY and CDR2 SMNVEV (reference sequence). The CDR3 region is CASSLRTGTGINEQFF. Here the CDR3 DNA reads TGTGCCAGCAGTTTACGCACCGGGACAGGGATCAATGAGCAGTTCTTC.

This clone was observed a handful of times. The chain joins TRBV5-1 to TRBJ1-4; 7 bases are shared with TRBD1. Germline V gives CDR1 SGHRS, CDR2 YFSETQ. The V segment lost 4 bases and the J segment 0 bases; nucleotides outside the gene matches: 3. The CDR3 is made up of 15 amino acids. The CDR3 DNA follows: TGCGCCAGCAGCCCCGGACAGGCAACTAATGAAAAACTGTTTTTT. It translates to CASSPGQATNEKLFF.